The T cell receptor beta chain under discussion was sequenced for a study of blood T cell repertoires in COVID-19. In germline, CDR1 is MDHEN, CDR2 SYDVKM. The trim removed 4 bases at V and 4 bases at J, leaving 6 bases unmatched. The CDR3 spans 15 residues. Data came from immunoSEQ multiplex PCR; TCRdb stores just in-frame clones and leaves some out. The table includes about 230,000 clones, roughly 80% detected once. The receptor comes from a woman in her 70s with active or convalescent COVID-19. Sequencing was performed on peripheral blood. The V gene is TRBV28, the J gene TRBJ1-5; 8 positions agree with TRBD1. CDR3 sequence: CASSSWTGPNQPQHF. The CDR3 DNA reads as TGTGCCAGCAGTTCCTGGACAGGGCCAAATCAGCCCCAGCATTTT. The entire variable domain, with the rest obtained from reference TRBV28 and TRBJ1-5, is as follows: DVKVTQSSRYLVKRTGEKVFLECVQDMDHENMFWYRQDPGLGLRLIYFSYDVKMKEKGDIPEGYSVSREKKERFSLILESASTNQTSMYLCASSSWTGPNQPQHFGDGTRLSIL.